This T cell receptor beta chain was profiled in a study of blood T cell repertoires in COVID-19. Study-level information: Acute-phase and convalescent COVID-19 samples originated in the United States, Italy and Spain. PBMCs, B-cell-depleted T cells, or T cells provided the cDNA or gDNA that made up the material.

The study assigned cohorts using participant-reported clinical history. Either two negative PCRs, clearance, or symptom resolution qualified Cohort 3 donors as recovered. This clone has a single count. Clones were read by immunoSEQ multiplex PCR, and TCRdb kept only the in-frame ones, dropping some. Of over 140,000 clones in the sample, 60% to 80% were seen once. Germline V gene lookup returns CDR1 MDHEN and CDR2 SYDVKM. The CDR3 is 14 residues long. V shed 6 bases and J shed 5 bases, with 13 bases lying between them. The source is a woman between 45 and 65 years old who had recovered from COVID-19. What was sequenced was PBMCs or T cells enriched from blood (not recorded which). This sequence joins TRBV28 and TRBJ1-4, with D perhaps matching TRBD1 (5 bases). The CDR3 sequence is CASSLTASNEKLFF. The CDR3, as DNA: TGTGCCAGCAGCCTGACAGCGAGCAATGAAAAACTGTTTTTT.